The T cell receptor beta chain described here comes from a study of T cell repertoires in cytomegalovirus infection. Study-level findings and limits: Dominating the ex vivo response were TCR beta clonotypes that were CMV-specific and HLA-C-restricted.

The CDR3 totals 14 residues. Deletions cut 0 bases from V and 5 bases from J, with 10 bases between. Germline V gene lookup returns CDR1 WNHNN and CDR2 SYGVQD (reference sequence). From the reads, TCRdb called clonotypes with MiXCR, one entry per CDR3 protein. Seen here are hundreds of thousands of distinct CDR3 sequences, roughly 26% observed once, and the top ten hold 6.5% to 10%. This clonotype has only a few counts. Its matching antigen is unknown. The TCR sequence derives from a human donor in good health (CMV status not recorded). Some clones in this sample may be carry-over from other donors' samples. The sample consisted of CD8+ T cells from PBMCs. The gene calls are TRBV10-1 and TRBJ1-2; D remains ambiguous. CDR3 DNA: TGCGCCAGCAGTGAGTCATCGGCCGCGTATGGCTACACCTTC. The encoded protein is CASSESSAAYGYTF.